This is a list of T cell receptor beta chains from one sample in a study of cytomegalovirus exposure and HLA in healthy donors. Here immunoSEQ multiplex PCR was the method, and the copy in TCRdb shows in-frame clones only, minus some. The sample lists some 140,000 clones; roughly 73% were seen once. Sequenced material: PBMCs. These TCRs come from a woman in her forties in good health and CMV-seronegative. Each CDR3 is given with its conserved first and last residue. The D gene is left open where the match is weak. Clone size appears in some rows only: once, few, many, or a class for an expanded clone.

j_call d_call clone_size v_call cdr3_nt cdr3_aa
TRBJ2-1 . . TRBV7-8 TGTGCCAGCAGCTCGACTAGAGTGGCGGACAATGAGCAGTTCTTC CASSSTRVADNEQFF
TRBJ2-5 . . TRBV6-6 TGTGCCAGCAGCTTACAAGAGACCCAGTACTTC CASSLQETQYF
TRBJ1-1 . . TRBV19 TGTGCCAGTAGTATAGAATTGGCTCAGGCCGGGGTGAACACTGAAGCTTTCTTT CASSIELAQAGVNTEAFF
TRBJ2-7 . few TRBV6-1 TGTGCCAGCAGTTTTTCGGATCAGGCCTACGAGCAGTACTTC CASSFSDQAYEQYF
TRBJ2-7 TRBD1 . TRBV5-4 TGTGCCAGCAGTTCCGGACAGGGGGCTTACGAGCAGTACTTC CASSSGQGAYEQYF
TRBJ2-7 . . TRBV5-1 TGCGCCAGCAGCCCTGGGGTCGGGGTAGCCTACGAGCAGTACTTC CASSPGVGVAYEQYF
TRBJ1-6 . . TRBV4-3 TGCGCCAGCAGCCAAGAGTATTGGGGGGATGATAATTCACCCCTCCACTTT CASSQEYWGDDNSPLHF
TRBJ2-7 TRBD2 . TRBV11-2 TGTGCCAGCAGCTCGGTCAGGCGACTAGCGGGGGAGGACTACGAGCAGTACTTC CASSSVRRLAGEDYEQYF
TRBJ2-7 . . TRBV5-5 TGTGCCAGCAGCTTCGAGTCGACCTACGAGCAGTACTTC CASSFESTYEQYF
TRBJ2-1 . few TRBV5-4 TGTGCCAGCAGCTTGTCGGACTCATCCTACAATGAGCAGTTCTTC CASSLSDSSYNEQFF